This TCR beta chain was recorded in a study of cytomegalovirus exposure and HLA in healthy donors. Turning to the study itself: For the approximately 400 genotyped donors, over 80% fell within the Caucasian-associated ancestry cluster.

Study-level results: The classifier was said to identify cytomegalovirus status with high specificity and sensitivity. Sequencing depth roughly uniform across donors was assumed in presence/absence analyses.

60 Vbeta and 13 Jbeta primers were used in PCR. Profiled with immunoSEQ multiplex PCR; TCRdb holds only in-frame clones, not every one. This sample has over 200,000 clones, with roughly 82% found just once. A remark on this clone: The antigen remains unidentified.

The specimen sequenced was PBMCs. The receptor's source is a man aged 35-49 years in good health and CMV-seropositive.

CDR3 bases: TGTGCCAGCAGCCCGGGACAGGGCGCTCCTAGCGGGATCGATGAGCAGTTCTTC. It specifies CASSPGQGAPSGIDEQFF. The rearrangement uses TRBV6-4 and TRBJ2-1, with D tentatively TRBD1 or TRBD2 (9 bases each). Germline CDR1 is MRHNA and CDR2 is SNTAGT. This CDR3 is built from 18 residues. Trimming cost V 6 bases and J 8 bases, with 29 bases left between them.